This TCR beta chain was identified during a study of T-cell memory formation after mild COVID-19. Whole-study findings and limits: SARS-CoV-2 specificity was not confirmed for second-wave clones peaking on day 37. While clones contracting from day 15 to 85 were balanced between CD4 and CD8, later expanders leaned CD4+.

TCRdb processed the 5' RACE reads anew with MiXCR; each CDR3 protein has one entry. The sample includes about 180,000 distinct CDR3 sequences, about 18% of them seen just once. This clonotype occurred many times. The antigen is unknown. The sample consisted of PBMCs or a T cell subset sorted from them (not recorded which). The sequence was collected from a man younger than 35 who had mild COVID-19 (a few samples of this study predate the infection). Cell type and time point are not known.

The CDR3 reads CASSTGGTDTQYF. The DNA of the CDR3 is TGCGCCAGCAGCACCGGGGGGACTGATACGCAGTATTTT. The J gene is TRBJ2-3, the V gene TRBV5-1; 7 nucleotides align to TRBD2. With 4 bases clipped from V and 6 bases from J, the junction kept 5 bases outside the gene matches. The germline V gene has CDR1 SGHRS and CDR2 YFSETQ. The CDR3 is made up of 13 amino acids.